The T cell receptor beta chain described here comes from a study of regulatory T cells in long-lasting Graves disease. This clonotype showed up many times. The antigen remains undetermined. Assembly of TCR beta libraries relied on iRepertoire HTBI primers together with Arm-PCR of CDR3 regions. TCRdb re-derived calls from the multiplex PCR reads in MiXCR, one entry per CDR3 protein. Here the sample spans 400,000 to 500,000 distinct CDR3 sequences, approximately 22% being singletons. This CDR3 spans 14 amino acids. Germline V CDR1 and CDR2: SGHTA, FQGNSA. The ends were cut back, 5 bases at V and 0 bases at J, with 11 bases in the middle. Points from the study as a whole: With persistent disease, TRBV28, TRBJ1-2 and TRBJ2-5 were the favored segments.

The time point here: persistent/refractory GD, antithyroid drugs over 5 years with positive TRAb. There was RNA extracted from PBMCs, and the TCR library was made from it. The chain carries TRBV7-2 and TRBJ2-7; D gene uncertain. Source: peripheral blood mononuclear cells (PBMCs), taken when the disease was refractory, from a patient treated with antithyroid drugs. The origin of this receptor is a female donor with Graves disease. The CDR3 loop reads CASSPSYSSYEQYF. The CDR3 DNA reads TGTGCCAGCAGCCCGTCCTACAGCTCCTACGAGCAGTACTTC. The variable domain in full, completed from reference TRBV7-2 and TRBJ2-7, reads GAGVSQSPSNKVTEKGKDVELRCDPISGHTALYWYRQSLGQGLEFLIYFQGNSAPDKSGLPSDRFSAERTGGSVSTLTIQRTQQEDSAVYLCASSPSYSSYEQYFGPGTRLTVT.